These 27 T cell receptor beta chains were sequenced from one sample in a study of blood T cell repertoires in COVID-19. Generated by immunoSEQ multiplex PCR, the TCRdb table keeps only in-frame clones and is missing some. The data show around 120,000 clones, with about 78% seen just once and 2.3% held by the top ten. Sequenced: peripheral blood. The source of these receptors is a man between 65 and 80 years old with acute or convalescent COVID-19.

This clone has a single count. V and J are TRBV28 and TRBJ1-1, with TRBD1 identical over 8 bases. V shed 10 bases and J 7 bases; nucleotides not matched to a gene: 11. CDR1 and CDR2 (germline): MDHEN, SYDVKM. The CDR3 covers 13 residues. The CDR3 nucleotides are TGTGCCACCTCGGACAGGGTTGGGTATGAAGCTTTCTTT. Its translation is CATSDRVGYEAFF. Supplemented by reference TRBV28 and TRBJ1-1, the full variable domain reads DVKVTQSSRYLVKRTGEKVFLECVQDMDHENMFWYRQDPGLGLRLIYFSYDVKMKEKGDIPEGYSVSREKKERFSLILESASTNQTSMYLCATSDRVGYEAFFGQGTRLTVV.

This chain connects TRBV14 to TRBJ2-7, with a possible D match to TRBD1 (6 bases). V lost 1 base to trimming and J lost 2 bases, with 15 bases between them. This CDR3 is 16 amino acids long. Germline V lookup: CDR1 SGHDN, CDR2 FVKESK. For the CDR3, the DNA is TGTGCCAGCAGCCAAGGGCAGGGGACCTTAGCCTACGAGCAGTACTTC. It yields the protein CASSQGQGTLAYEQYF.

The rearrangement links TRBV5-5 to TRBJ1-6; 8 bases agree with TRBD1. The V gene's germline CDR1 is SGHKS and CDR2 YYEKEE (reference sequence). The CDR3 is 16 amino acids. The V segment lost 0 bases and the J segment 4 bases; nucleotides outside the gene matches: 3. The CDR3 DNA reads TGTGCCAGCAGCTTGGGGCAGGGGGCATATAATTCACCCCTCCACTTT. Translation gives CASSLGQGAYNSPLHF.

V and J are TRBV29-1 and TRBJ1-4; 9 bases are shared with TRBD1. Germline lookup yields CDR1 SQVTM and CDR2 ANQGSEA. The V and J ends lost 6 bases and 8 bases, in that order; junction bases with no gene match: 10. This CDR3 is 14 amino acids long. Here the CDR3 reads CSVIPGQGLEKLFF. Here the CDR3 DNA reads TGCAGCGTAATCCCTGGACAGGGGTTGGAAAAACTGTTTTTT. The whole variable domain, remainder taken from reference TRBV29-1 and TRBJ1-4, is SAVISQKPSRDICQRGTSLTIQCQVDSQVTMMFWYRQQPGQSLTLIATANQGSEATYESGFVIDKFPISRPNLTFSTLTVSNMSPEDSSIYLCSVIPGQGLEKLFFGSGTQLSVL.

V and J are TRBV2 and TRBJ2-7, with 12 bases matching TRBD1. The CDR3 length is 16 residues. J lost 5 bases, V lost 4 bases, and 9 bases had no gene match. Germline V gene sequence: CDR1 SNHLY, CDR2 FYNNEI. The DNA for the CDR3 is TGTGCCAGCAGTGTCCCGGGACAGGGGGCGCGGAACGAGCAGTACTTC. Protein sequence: CASSVPGQGARNEQYF.

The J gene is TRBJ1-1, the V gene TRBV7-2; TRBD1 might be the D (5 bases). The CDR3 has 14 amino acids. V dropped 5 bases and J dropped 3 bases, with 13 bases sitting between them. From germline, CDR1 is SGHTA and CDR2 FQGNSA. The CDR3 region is CASSPGPQDTEAFF. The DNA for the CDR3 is TGTGCCAGCAGCCCCGGACCACAGGACACTGAAGCTTTCTTT.

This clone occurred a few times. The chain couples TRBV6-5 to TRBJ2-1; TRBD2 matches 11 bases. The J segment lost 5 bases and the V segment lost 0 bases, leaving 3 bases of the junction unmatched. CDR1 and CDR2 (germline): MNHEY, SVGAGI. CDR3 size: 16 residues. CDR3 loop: CASSYSPSGGNNEQFF. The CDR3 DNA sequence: TGTGCCAGCAGTTACTCGCCTAGCGGGGGGAACAATGAGCAGTTCTTC.

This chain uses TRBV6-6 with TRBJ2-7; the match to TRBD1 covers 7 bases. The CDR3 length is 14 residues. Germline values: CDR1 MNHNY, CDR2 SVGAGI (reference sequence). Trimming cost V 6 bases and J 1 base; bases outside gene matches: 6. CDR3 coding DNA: TGTGCCAGCAGACCCGGACAGGCTTCCTACGAGCAGTACTTC. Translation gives CASRPGQASYEQYF.

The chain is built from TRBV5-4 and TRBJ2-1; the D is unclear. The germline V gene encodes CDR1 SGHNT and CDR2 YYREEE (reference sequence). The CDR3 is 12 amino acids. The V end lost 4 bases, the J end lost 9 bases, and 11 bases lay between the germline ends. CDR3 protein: CASSRSSGEQFF. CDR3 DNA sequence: TGTGCCAGCAGCCGAAGTTCGGGTGAGCAGTTCTTC.

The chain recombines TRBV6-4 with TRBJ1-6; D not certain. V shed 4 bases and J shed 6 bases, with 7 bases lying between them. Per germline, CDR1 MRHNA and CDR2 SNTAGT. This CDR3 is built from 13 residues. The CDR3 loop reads CASSGELNSPLHF. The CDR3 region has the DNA TGTGCCAGCAGTGGGGAGCTTAATTCACCCCTCCACTTT.

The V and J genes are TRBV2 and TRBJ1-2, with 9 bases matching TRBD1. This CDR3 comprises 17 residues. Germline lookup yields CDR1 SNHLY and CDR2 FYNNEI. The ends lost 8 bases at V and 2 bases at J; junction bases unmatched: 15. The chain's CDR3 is CASLKGLGQGSNYGYTF. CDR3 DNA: TGTGCCAGCCTCAAGGGATTGGGACAGGGAAGCAACTATGGCTACACCTTC.

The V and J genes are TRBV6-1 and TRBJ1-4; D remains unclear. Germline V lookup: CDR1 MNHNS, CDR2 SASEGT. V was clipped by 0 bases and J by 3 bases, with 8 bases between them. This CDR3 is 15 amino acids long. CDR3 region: CASSEAPGANEKLFF. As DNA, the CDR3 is TGTGCCAGCAGTGAAGCGCCCGGAGCTAATGAAAAACTGTTTTTT.

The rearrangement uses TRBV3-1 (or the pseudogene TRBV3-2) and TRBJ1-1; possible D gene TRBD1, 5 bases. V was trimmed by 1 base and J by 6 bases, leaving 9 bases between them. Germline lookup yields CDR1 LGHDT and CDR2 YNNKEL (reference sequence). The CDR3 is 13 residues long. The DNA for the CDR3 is TGTGCCAGCAGCCAAGGACAGATTGCTGAAGCTTTCTTT. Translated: CASSQGQIAEAFF.

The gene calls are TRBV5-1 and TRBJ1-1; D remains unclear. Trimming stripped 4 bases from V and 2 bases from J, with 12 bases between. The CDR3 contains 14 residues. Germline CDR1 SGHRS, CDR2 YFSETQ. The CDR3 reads CASSPGRANTEAFF. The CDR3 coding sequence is TGCGCCAGCAGCCCTGGGAGGGCAAACACTGAAGCTTTCTTT.

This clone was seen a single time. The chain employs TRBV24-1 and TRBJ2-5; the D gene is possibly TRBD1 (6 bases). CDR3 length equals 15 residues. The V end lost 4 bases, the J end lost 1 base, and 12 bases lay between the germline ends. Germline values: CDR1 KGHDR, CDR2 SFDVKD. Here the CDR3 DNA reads TGTGCCACCAGTGAACCAGGACAGTCCCAAGAGACCCAGTACTTC. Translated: CATSEPGQSQETQYF.

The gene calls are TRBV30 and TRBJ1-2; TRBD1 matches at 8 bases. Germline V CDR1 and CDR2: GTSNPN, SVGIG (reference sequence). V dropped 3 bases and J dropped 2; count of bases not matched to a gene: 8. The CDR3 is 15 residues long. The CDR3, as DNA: TGTGCCTGGAGCGCTGGACAGGGATCCAACTATGGCTACACCTTC. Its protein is CAWSAGQGSNYGYTF.

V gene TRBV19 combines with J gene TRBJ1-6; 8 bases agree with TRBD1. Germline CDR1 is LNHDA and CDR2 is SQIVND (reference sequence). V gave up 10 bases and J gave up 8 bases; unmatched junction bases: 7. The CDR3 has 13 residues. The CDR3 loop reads CATSDRAYSPLHF. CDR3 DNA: TGTGCCACCTCGGACAGGGCTTATTCACCCCTCCACTTT.

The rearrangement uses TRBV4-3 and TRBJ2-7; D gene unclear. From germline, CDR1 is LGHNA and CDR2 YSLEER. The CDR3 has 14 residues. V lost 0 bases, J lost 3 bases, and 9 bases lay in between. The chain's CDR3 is CASSQDLTSYEQYF. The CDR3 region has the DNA TGCGCCAGCAGCCAAGATCTGACAAGCTACGAGCAGTACTTC.

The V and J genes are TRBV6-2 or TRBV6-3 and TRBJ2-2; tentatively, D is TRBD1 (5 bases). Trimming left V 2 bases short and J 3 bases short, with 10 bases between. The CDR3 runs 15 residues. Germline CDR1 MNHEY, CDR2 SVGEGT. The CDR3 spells CASSYRGRDTGELFF. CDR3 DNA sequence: TGTGCCAGCAGTTACAGGGGCAGGGACACCGGGGAGCTGTTTTTT.

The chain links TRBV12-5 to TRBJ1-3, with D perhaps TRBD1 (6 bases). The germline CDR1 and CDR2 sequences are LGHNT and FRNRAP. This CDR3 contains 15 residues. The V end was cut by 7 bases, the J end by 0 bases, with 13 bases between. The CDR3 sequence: CASADRTSSGNTIYF. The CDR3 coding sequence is TGTGCTAGTGCCGACAGGACGAGCTCTGGAAACACCATATATTTT.

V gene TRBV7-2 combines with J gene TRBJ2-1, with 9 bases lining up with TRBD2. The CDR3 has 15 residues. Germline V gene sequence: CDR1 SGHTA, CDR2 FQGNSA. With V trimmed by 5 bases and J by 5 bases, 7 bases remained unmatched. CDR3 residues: CASSPGGGRDNEQFF. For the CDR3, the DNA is TGTGCCAGCAGCCCCGGGGGCGGGAGGGACAATGAGCAGTTCTTC.

This CDR3 is CASSQMGLTTYEQYF. DNA for the CDR3: TGTGCCAGCAGCCAGATGGGCCTAACCACCTACGAGCAGTACTTC. V is TRBV3-1 (or the pseudogene TRBV3-2) and J is TRBJ2-7; D unresolved. Germline V gene sequence: CDR1 LGHDT, CDR2 YNNKEL (reference sequence). Trimming stripped 3 bases from V and 2 bases from J, with 14 bases between. This CDR3 contains 15 residues.

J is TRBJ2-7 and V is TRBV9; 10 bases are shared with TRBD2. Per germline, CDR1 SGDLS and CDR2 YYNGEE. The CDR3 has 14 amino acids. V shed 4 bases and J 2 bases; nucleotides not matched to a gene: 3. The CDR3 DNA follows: TGTGCCAGCAGCAGGACTAGCGGTCCCTACGAGCAGTACTTC. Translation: CASSRTSGPYEQYF.

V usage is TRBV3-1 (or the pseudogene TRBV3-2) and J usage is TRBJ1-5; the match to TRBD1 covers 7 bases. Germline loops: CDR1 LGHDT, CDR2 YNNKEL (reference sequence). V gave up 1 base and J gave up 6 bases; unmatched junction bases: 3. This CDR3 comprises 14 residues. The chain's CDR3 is CASSQGQGIQPQHF. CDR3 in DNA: TGTGCCAGCAGCCAAGGACAGGGCATTCAGCCCCAGCATTTT.

The CDR3, as DNA: TGTGCCAGCAGGACTAGCGGGGGCAGAGAGCAGTTCTTC. Translated, it gives CASRTSGGREQFF. The gene calls are TRBV27 and TRBJ2-1, with 12 bases matching TRBD2. V dropped 6 bases and J dropped 10; count of bases not matched to a gene: 4. Per the germline V gene, CDR1 is MNHEY and CDR2 is SMNVEV (reference sequence). This CDR3 has 13 residues.

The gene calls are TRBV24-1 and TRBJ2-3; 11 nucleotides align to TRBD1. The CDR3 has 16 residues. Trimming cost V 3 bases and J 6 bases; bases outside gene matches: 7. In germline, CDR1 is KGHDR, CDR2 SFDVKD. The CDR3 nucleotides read TGTGCCACCAGTGATCGAGGACAGGGGGCTAGGGATACGCAGTATTTT. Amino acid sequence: CATSDRGQGARDTQYF.

The CDR3 region has the DNA TGTGCCAGCAGTTACGAGCGGGGGGACCTCTATTTAGCCAAAAACATTCAGTACTTC. Amino acid sequence: CASSYERGDLYLAKNIQYF. The chain uses TRBV6-2 or TRBV6-3 and TRBJ2-4; the match to TRBD2 covers 9 bases. J lost 0 bases, V lost 2 bases, and 11 bases had no gene match. The CDR3 runs 19 residues. The V gene's germline CDR1 is MNHEY and CDR2 SVGEGT.